This T cell receptor beta chain was identified in a study of blood T cell repertoires in COVID-19. Study details: Some COVID-19 samples were acute and others convalescent; all came from the United States, Italy and Spain. Sample material is recorded as cDNA or gDNA derived from T cells, B-cell-depleted T cells, or PBMCs.

Source study methods: It was from reference gene primer amplification that nucleated cell counts were estimated. Measured with immunoSEQ multiplex PCR; TCRdb has only the in-frame clones, and not every one. Clone size and V and J calls were adopted from that table, with D and trimming inferred from the DNA. The sample holds 80,000 to 95,000 clones, about 79% seen once. This clonotype was sampled from a woman in her 50s with acute or convalescent COVID-19. The sample was peripheral blood.

CDR3: CASAFGELNTEAFF. For the CDR3, the DNA is TGTGCCAGCGCCTTCGGGGAATTGAACACTGAAGCTTTCTTT. V is TRBV19 and J is TRBJ1-1; D is undetermined. This CDR3 comprises 14 residues. V was pared by 9 bases and J by 0 bases, with 14 bases between. Germline loops: CDR1 LNHDA, CDR2 SQIVND (reference sequence).